This T cell receptor beta chain is drawn from a study of ipilimumab plus nivolumab after autologous stem cell transplantation. Sequencing was performed with immunoSEQ multiplex PCR; in TCRdb, only in-frame clones are kept and a portion is missing. The table has about 15,000 clones, around four fifths seen once. V lost 5 bases and J lost 4; bases outside the gene matches: 6. Germline V gene lookup returns CDR1 SGHTA and CDR2 FQGNSA. The CDR3 runs 16 residues. In regard to this clone: Its antigen remains unknown.

Study-level results: Authors suggest TCR repertoire, Treg phenotype and gut microbiota support further study.

V and J are TRBV7-2 and TRBJ2-5, with 14 bases matching TRBD2. This clonotype was sampled from a male donor with diffuse large B-cell lymphoma. Specimen: PBMCs, collected in a trial of ipilimumab plus nivolumab as post-transplant consolidation. As DNA, the CDR3 is TGTGCCAGCAGCCGGGGACTAGCGGGGGCACGAGAGACCCAGTACTTC. As protein: CASSRGLAGARETQYF.